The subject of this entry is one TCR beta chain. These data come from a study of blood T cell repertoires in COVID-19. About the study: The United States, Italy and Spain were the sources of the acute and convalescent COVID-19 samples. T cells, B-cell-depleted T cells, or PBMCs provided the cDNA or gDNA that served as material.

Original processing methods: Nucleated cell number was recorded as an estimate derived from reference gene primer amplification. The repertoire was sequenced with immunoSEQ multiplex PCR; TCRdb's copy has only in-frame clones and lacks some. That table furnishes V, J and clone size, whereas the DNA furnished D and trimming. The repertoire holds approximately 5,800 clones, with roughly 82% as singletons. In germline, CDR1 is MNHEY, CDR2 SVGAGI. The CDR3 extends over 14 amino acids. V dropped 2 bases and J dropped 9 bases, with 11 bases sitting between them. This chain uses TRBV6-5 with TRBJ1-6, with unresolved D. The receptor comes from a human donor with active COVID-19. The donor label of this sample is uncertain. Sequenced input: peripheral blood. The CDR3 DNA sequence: TGTGCCAGCAGTTACGGAGGGAATACTTCACCCCTCCACTTT. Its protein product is CASSYGGNTSPLHF.